This T cell receptor (beta chain) stems from a study of cytotoxic CD8 clonotypes in ibrutinib-treated CLL (dated by TCRdb to the early 2020s). Notes on the research overall: In this cohort, approximately 15 patients were treatment-naive and approximately twelve were relapsed/refractory, while some 17 had unmutated IGHV. Partial responses were observed in roughly 25 patients and complete responses in 2; after a median follow-up of 68 months, remission was maintained in around 14 patients and progression was observed in approximately 12. Response samples were taken after a median of 12 months on treatment, ranging from about 6 to 40 months. On average, each sample had some 260,000 productive templates and under 95,000 productive rearrangements. Of the roughly 86 people in the trial, 26 had longitudinal samples available. Cryopreserved peripheral blood mononuclear cells were collected before treatment, at response, and at either disease progression or sustained remission. Every remission and progressive disease sample was obtained while ibrutinib was still being received by the patients. Results the study describes overall, beyond this receptor: Lymph node repertoires were not examined, and the timing of sampling was not matched between patients in sustained remission and those whose disease progressed. Baseline clonality exceeded that of age-matched healthy donors and correlated strongly with circulating CD8+ T-cell counts. An increase in clonality was observed at ibrutinib response, with clonality remaining stable during sustained remission and falling back toward baseline at progression. Public clonotypes were rare and either contracted or stayed stable during treatment, and the rise in clonality at ibrutinib response reflected the expansion of private clonotypes.

The goal of deep resolution MiSeq sequencing was a depth between 1 in 1 million and 1 in 200,000 T cells, and coverage averaged 10x per clonotype. TCR beta libraries were generated with the immunoSEQ hsTCRB Kit. For the original study's pipeline: The data were analyzed with ImmunoSEQ Analyzer and ImmunoSEQ Data Assistant, and V, D and J gene assignments followed IMGT definitions. Clonality, with values ranging from 0 to 1, was calculated as one minus the normalized Shannon entropy of productive rearrangement frequencies. Public clonotype analysis was restricted to overrepresented clonotypes comprising at least 0.05% of each patient's repertoire. Repertoires from some twelve age-matched healthy donors in immuneACCESS were used as clonality controls. The table comes from immuneACCESS by way of TCRdb, which keeps in-frame sequences with V and J called. Part of the clones is missing from these tables; in studies checked, under half for an unresolved V gene and the rest for unknown reasons. V and J calls and clone size are those listed in that table; D and trimming were worked out from the DNA. The sample contains some 70,000 clones, less than 95% of them found a single time. Together, the top ten hold 3% to 3.5% of the sample.

What this sample's time point label stands for: more than 10 months on ibrutinib. For TCR beta library preparation, approximately 2 micrograms of genomic DNA were extracted from the cryopreserved PBMCs. Longitudinal blood samples from CLL patients on ibrutinib monotherapy underwent high-throughput TCR beta sequencing. The patients were enrolled in a single-center, open-label phase 2 trial of ibrutinib monotherapy. This clone occurred a few times. Its antigen specificity is not known. No base qualities exist here, and no much larger clone lies one base off it. A distance of 10 bases separates the germline ends of V and J, which lose 6 bases and 7 bases respectively. From a lookup of the germline V gene, CDR1 and CDR2 are SNHLY and FYNNEI. The CDR3 contains 12 residues, cysteine and phenylalanine counted. Left in the record is the CDR3 DNA by itself, 36 bases read in frame from the first base.

The specimen comprised PBMCs, sampled after 12 months of ibrutinib treatment. This TCR derives from a human donor with chronic lymphocytic leukemia. The chain is encoded by TRBV2 joined to TRBJ1-5; the D segment cannot be called with confidence. CDR3 protein: CASRTGRQPQHF. The base sequence is TGTGCCAGCAGGACCGGTCGACAGCCCCAGCATTTT.